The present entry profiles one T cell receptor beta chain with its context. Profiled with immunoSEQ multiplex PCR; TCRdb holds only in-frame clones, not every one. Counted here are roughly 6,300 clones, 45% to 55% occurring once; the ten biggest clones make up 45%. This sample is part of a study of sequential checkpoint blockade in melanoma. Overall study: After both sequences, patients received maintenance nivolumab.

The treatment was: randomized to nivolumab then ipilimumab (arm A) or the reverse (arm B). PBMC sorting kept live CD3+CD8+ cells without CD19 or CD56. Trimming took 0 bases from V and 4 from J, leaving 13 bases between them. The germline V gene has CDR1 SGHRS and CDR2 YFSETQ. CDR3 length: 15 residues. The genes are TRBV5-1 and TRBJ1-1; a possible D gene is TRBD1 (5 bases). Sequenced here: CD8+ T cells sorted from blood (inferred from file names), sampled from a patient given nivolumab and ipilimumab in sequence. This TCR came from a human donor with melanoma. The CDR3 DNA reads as TGCGCCAGCAGCTTGGGGGATGGGGGGTCCACTGAAGCTTTCTTT. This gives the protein CASSLGDGGSTEAFF. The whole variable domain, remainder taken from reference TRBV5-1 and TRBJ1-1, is KAGVTQTPRYLIKTRGQQVTLSCSPISGHRSVSWYQQTPGQGLQFLFEYFSETQRNKGNFPGRFSGRQFSNSRSEMNVSTLELGDSALYLCASSLGDGGSTEAFFGQGTRLTVV.